The rows below give T cell receptor beta chains drawn from one sample of a study of T cells after yellow fever vaccination. MiXCR, applied by TCRdb to the 5' RACE reads, yields one record per CDR3 protein. The profile shows 500,000 to 650,000 distinct CDR3 sequences, around 16% of them singletons. This material consisted of PBMCs, taken less than 6 days after the first yellow fever vaccination. These receptors came from a man in his late teens or twenties who received the YFV17D yellow fever vaccine. The CDR3 runs from the conserved cysteine through the conserved F or W.

v_gene,CDR3aa
TRBV11-2,CASSPPGQVYEQYF
TRBV12-3/TRBV12-4,CASSFLGGRETQYF
TRBV18,CASSPPGGLAEAFF
TRBV5-1,CASSLPVNTEAFF
TRBV10-3,CAISESLGQETQYF
TRBV7-9,CASSPGTDYRTDTQYF
TRBV9,CASSPGHFDYGYTF
TRBV10-3,CAISDFIPFF
TRBV28,CASSWGGTPQETQYF
TRBV4-3,CASSQASIRGAGELFF
TRBV6-1,CASSLGSISPLHF
TRBV4-2,CASSQGAEGGFYNEQFF
TRBV6-2/TRBV6-3,CASSYTDRSYYGYTF
TRBV30,CAWRPTGRGTGELFF
TRBV29-1,CSVYGTGLRDTQYF
TRBV20-1,CSARKDTEAFF
TRBV6-5,CASSYPDPNQPQHF
TRBV12-3/TRBV12-4,CASSLVGGTQETQYF
TRBV20-1,CSAKSGRESSYNSPLHF
TRBV6-5,CASSSLPGLRDGYTF
TRBV27,CATHYYGGRGYEQYF
TRBV20-1,CSAFSYSGNTIYF
TRBV7-9,CASSFLTGANVLTF
TRBV7-9,CASSLVDRVKDGYTF
TRBV28,CASRSGGGTGELFF
TRBV9,CASSVQDTDRYNSPLHF
TRBV7-2,CASSSDGNTQYF
TRBV30,CAWSRGYTDTQYF
TRBV6-2/TRBV6-3,CASSSTTADTQYF
TRBV7-8,CASSQKISGTGGFQPQHF
TRBV5-6,CASSLDRGISTDTQYF
TRBV12-3/TRBV12-4,CASTLGAQSTNIQYF
TRBV9,CASSPPWGAVGGANVLTF
TRBV20-1,CSAGLATDTQYF
TRBV7-2,CASSQPSSGPLTDTQYF
TRBV29-1,CSVGPFSSYNEQFF
TRBV28,CASILPTRSGLGAFF
TRBV4-1,CASSQTQTGGDFKTEAFF
TRBV15,CATSPLSTDTQYF
TRBV6-2/TRBV6-3,CASSYSMNSPLHF
TRBV6-5,CASRQLGGKLFF
TRBV5-1,CASSLMGRDGYTF
TRBV6-5,CASSYSFHSGANVLTF
TRBV28,CASRPGQWGEKLFF
TRBV7-3,CASSLTWGISGDEQFF
TRBV4-3,CASSQAPALALGELFF
TRBV2,CASSDPHSYEQYF
TRBV6-1,CASSELGTAYGYTF
TRBV18,CASSLGQQPQHF
TRBV29-1,CSATGTIQETQYF
TRBV4-3,CASSPTQGSRYGYTF
TRBV7-9,CASSLSGGETQYF
TRBV5-8,CASRTGQGHTEAFF
TRBV7-3,CASSLGPGRGNTEAFF
TRBV3-1,CASSSTLGVSGGEQFF
TRBV11-2,CASSLQASGPDTQYF
TRBV5-1,CACSLGTVTSTDTQYF